This T cell receptor beta chain was documented in a study of T cell changes during pregnancy in multiple sclerosis. Profiled with immunoSEQ multiplex PCR; TCRdb holds only in-frame clones, not every one. The sample contains 70,000 to 95,000 clones, 85% to 95% of which appear only once. The V gene end was trimmed by 3 bases and the J gene end by 8 bases; junction bases not matched to a gene: 9. Germline V lookup: CDR1 SQVTM, CDR2 ANQGSEA. The CDR3 has 14 amino acids. The chain employs TRBV29-1 and TRBJ2-1; 8 bases agree with TRBD1. The clonotype was recovered from a female donor in good health, enrolled as a control in a pregnancy study. The source was peripheral blood, collected in the second trimester of pregnancy. The CDR3 loop is CSVDTGGWGYEQFF. The CDR3 region has the DNA TGCAGCGTTGATACAGGGGGGTGGGGTTATGAGCAGTTCTTC.